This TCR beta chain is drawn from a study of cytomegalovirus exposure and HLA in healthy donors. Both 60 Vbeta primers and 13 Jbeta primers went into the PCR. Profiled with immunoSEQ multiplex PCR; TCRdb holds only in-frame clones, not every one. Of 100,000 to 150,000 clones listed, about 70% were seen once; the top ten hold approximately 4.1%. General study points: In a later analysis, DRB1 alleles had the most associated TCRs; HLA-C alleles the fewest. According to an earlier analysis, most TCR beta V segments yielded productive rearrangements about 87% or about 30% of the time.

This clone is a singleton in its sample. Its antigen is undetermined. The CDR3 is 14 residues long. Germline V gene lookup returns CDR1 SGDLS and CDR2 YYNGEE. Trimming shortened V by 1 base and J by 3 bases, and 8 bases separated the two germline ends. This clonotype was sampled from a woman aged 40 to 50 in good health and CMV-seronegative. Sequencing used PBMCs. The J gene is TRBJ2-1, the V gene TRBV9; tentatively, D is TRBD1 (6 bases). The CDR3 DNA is TGTGCCAGCAGCGTACAGGGGCTCTACAATGAGCAGTTCTTC. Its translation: CASSVQGLYNEQFF. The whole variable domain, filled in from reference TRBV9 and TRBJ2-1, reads DSGVTQTPKHLITATGQRVTLRCSPRSGDLSVYWYQQSLDQGLQFLIQYYNGEERAKGNILERFSAQQFPDLHSELNLSSLELGDSALYFCASSVQGLYNEQFFGPGTRLTVL.